This is a list of T cell receptor beta chains from one sample in a study of cytomegalovirus exposure and HLA in healthy donors. Using immunoSEQ multiplex PCR, the repertoire was profiled, and TCRdb retains in-frame clones only, with some absent. The data contain 100,000 to 150,000 clones, 80% of them singletons. Specimen: PBMCs. Source of these receptors: a man aged 35 to 55 in good health and CMV-seronegative. The CDR3 runs from the conserved cysteine through the conserved F or W. The order of the fields is J gene, clone size, D gene, V gene, CDR3 DNA, CDR3 protein. D genes are given only for firm matches. The listing skips clone size in some rows; elsewhere it reads once, few, many or a size class.

>TRBJ2-3|-|TRBD2|TRBV5-4
TGTGCCAGCAGTGAACTAGCGGGGGGCCCCTATACGCAGTATTTT
CASSELAGGPYTQYF
>TRBJ1-4|-|-|TRBV9
TGTGCCAGCAGCGTAGGCGGAGATGAAAAACTGTTTTTT
CASSVGGDEKLFF
>TRBJ2-7|-|-|TRBV5-5
TGTGCCAGCAGCTTGGACCCAGGGGACTACGAGCAGTACTTC
CASSLDPGDYEQYF
>TRBJ2-7|-|TRBD1|TRBV7-9
TGTGCCAGCGGAAGGACAGGGGGCCTCAACGAGCAGTACTTC
CASGRTGGLNEQYF
>TRBJ1-5|-|TRBD1|TRBV5-6
TGTGCCAGCACAATCTGGGGCAGGGGGCATGGCAATCAGCCCCAGCATTTT
CASTIWGRGHGNQPQHF
>TRBJ2-3|-|-|TRBV6-1
TGTGCCAGCAGTGAGCGGGGTTCCTTCACAGATACGCAGTATTTT
CASSERGSFTDTQYF
>TRBJ1-5|-|-|TRBV30
TGTGCCTGGTCACCAGGGGACAATCAGCCCCAGCATTTT
CAWSPGDNQPQHF
>TRBJ1-2|-|-|TRBV7-2
TGTGCCAGCAGCTTGGCCAGTTACTATGGCTACACCTTC
CASSLASYYGYTF
>TRBJ2-7|-|-|TRBV5-4
TGTGCCAGCAGCATCTGGACTGGGAGCAGTAACGAGCAGTACTTC
CASSIWTGSSNEQYF
>TRBJ2-7|-|-|TRBV7-7
TGTGCCAGCAGTTTTACACCTGACTACGAGCAGTACTTC
CASSFTPDYEQYF
>TRBJ1-5|-|TRBD1|TRBV28
TGTGCCAGCAGTGGGACAGTGAGAAATCAGCCCCAGCATTTT
CASSGTVRNQPQHF
>TRBJ2-2|-|TRBD1|TRBV6-6
TGTGCCAGCAGATGGGACAGAAACACCGGGGAGCTGTTTTTT
CASRWDRNTGELFF
>TRBJ2-7|-|-|TRBV5-4
TGTGCCAGCAGTCTACAGGGTGAGCAGTACTTC
CASSLQGEQYF
>TRBJ1-5|-|-|TRBV6-1
TGTGCCAGCAGTGAGTCAGGGCGTCAGCCCCAGCATTTT
CASSESGRQPQHF
>TRBJ2-7|-|TRBD1|TRBV19
TGTGCCAGTAGTCCCCAAGGGACAGGGGGCCCATACGAGCAGTACTTC
CASSPQGTGGPYEQYF
>TRBJ2-2|-|TRBD1|TRBV6-4
TGTGCCAGCAGTGTACAGGGGGGCACCGGGGAGCTGTTTTTT
CASSVQGGTGELFF
>TRBJ2-7|once|-|TRBV29-1
TGCAGCGTAAGAACAGATGGACACGAGCAGTACTTC
CSVRTDGHEQYF
>TRBJ1-2|-|-|TRBV6-5
TGTGCCAGCAGTCGTAGGGGCTATGGCTACACCTTC
CASSRRGYGYTF
>TRBJ1-5|-|-|TRBV7-2
TGTGCCAGCAGCTTAGTGGCTTCTGGGCCCCAGCATTTT
CASSLVASGPQHF
>TRBJ2-6|-|TRBD2|TRBV4-1
TGCGCCAGCAGCCAAGATATGGGGACTATAAGCTCTGGGGCCAACGTCCTGACTTTC
CASSQDMGTISSGANVLTF
>TRBJ1-1|-|TRBD1|TRBV5-4
TGTGCCAGCAGTCGTGACAGGGAGAACACTGAAGCTTTCTTT
CASSRDRENTEAFF
>TRBJ2-7|-|TRBD2|TRBV6-5
TGTGCCAGCAGTTATGGGGGGGATCGGCCATACGAGCAGTACTTC
CASSYGGDRPYEQYF
>TRBJ2-1|-|TRBD2|TRBV10-1
TGCGCCAGCAGTTCCGGGACTAGCGGCTCCCACGGGAAGTTCTTC
CASSSGTSGSHGKFF
>TRBJ1-2|-|-|TRBV28
TGTGCCAGCAGTTCCCCGGGACATTCTAACTATGGCTACACCTTC
CASSSPGHSNYGYTF
>TRBJ1-4|-|-|TRBV6-1
TGTGCCAGCAGTGCCCTGGGCGAAAAACTGTTTTTT
CASSALGEKLFF
>TRBJ1-4|-|TRBD1|TRBV2
TGTGCCAGCAGTGGTAGGACAGGACGTGCAACTAATGAAAAACTGTTTTTT
CASSGRTGRATNEKLFF
>TRBJ2-7|-|-|TRBV5-1
TGCGCCAGCAGCTTGGGGGGGGACAGTTACTACGAGCAGTACTTC
CASSLGGDSYYEQYF
>TRBJ1-2|-|-|TRBV25-1
TGTGCCAGCACAGGGAATAACTATGGCTACACCTTC
CASTGNNYGYTF
>TRBJ2-3|few|-|TRBV5-6
TGTGCCAGCAGCCCCGGGTCATTATTAGATACGCAGTATTTT
CASSPGSLLDTQYF